Listed here are 16 T cell receptor beta chains from one sample, sequenced in a study of blood T cell repertoires in COVID-19. The table came from immunoSEQ multiplex PCR; TCRdb's copy has only in-frame clones and leaves some out. The sample includes more than 85,000 clones, about 80% of them seen just once. Sequencing used peripheral blood. The receptors were sampled from a human donor in a cohort sampled during active COVID-19.

As regards this clone: The sample has other DNA sequences that encode this CDR3 too. This sequence joins TRBV19 and TRBJ1-1; TRBD1 agrees at 8 bases. Germline V gives CDR1 LNHDA, CDR2 SQIVND (reference sequence). The V and J ends lost 6 bases and 2 bases, in that order; junction bases with no gene match: 2. This CDR3 is built from 13 residues. Written as DNA, the CDR3 is TGTGCCAGTAGGGACAGGGTAAACACTGAAGCTTTCTTT. Residues: CASRDRVNTEAFF.

This sequence joins TRBV6-5 and TRBJ1-3; a possible D gene is TRBD1 (6 bases). Per the germline V gene, CDR1 is MNHEY and CDR2 is SVGAGI. With 7 bases removed from V and 0 bases from J, the gap between germline ends came to 13 bases. This CDR3 region has 15 residues. The CDR3 nucleotides read TGTGCCAGCACTAGGGGGATCGCCTCTGGAAACACCATATATTTT. Translation gives CASTRGIASGNTIYF.

The rearrangement joins TRBV5-4 to TRBJ2-7, with 13 bases matching TRBD2. The CDR3 totals 16 residues. J lost 4 bases, V lost 1 base, and 5 bases had no gene match. Germline V gene lookup returns CDR1 SGHNT and CDR2 YYREEE (reference sequence). CDR3 protein: CASSLTSGGAMYEQYF. In nucleotides, the CDR3 is TGTGCCAGCAGCTTGACTAGCGGGGGGGCAATGTACGAGCAGTACTTC.

This clone was recorded once. The chain carries TRBV7-9 and TRBJ1-4; D is possibly TRBD1 (5 bases). The CDR3 runs to 14 residues. V was pared by 5 bases and J by 4 bases, with 11 bases between. Germline V gene data show CDR1 as SEHNR and CDR2 as FQNEAQ (reference sequence). The CDR3, as DNA: TGTGCCAGCAGCCTCGGGGGAGGTAATGAAAAACTGTTTTTT. This sequence encodes CASSLGGGNEKLFF.

This clone was seen only a few times. The V call is TRBV7-9, the J call TRBJ2-1, with 11 bases fitting TRBD2. V trimming: 3 bases; J trimming: 6 bases; junction bases outside the gene matches: 4. The CDR3 runs to 15 residues. Germline V gives CDR1 SEHNR, CDR2 FQNEAQ (reference sequence). The CDR3 reads CASSLRTSGSNEQFF. DNA of the CDR3: TGTGCCAGCAGCTTGCGGACTAGCGGGTCCAATGAGCAGTTCTTC.

The rearrangement uses TRBV19 and TRBJ1-1, with D perhaps matching TRBD1 (6 bases). The V gene lost 4 bases and the J gene lost 1 base, with 16 bases spanning the gap. This CDR3 comprises 16 residues. CDR1 and CDR2 (germline): LNHDA, SQIVND (reference sequence). The CDR3 region has the DNA TGTGCCAGTAGTACCACTCCCGGGACACAGAACACTGAAGCTTTCTTT. Protein sequence: CASSTTPGTQNTEAFF.

The chain combines TRBV18 with TRBJ1-1; no clear D gene. CDR3 length: 15 amino acids. V shed 5 bases and J shed 4 bases, with 17 bases lying between them. Germline-derived CDR1 and CDR2 are KGHSH and LQKENI. This CDR3 reads CASSRDTPRGTEAFF. In DNA form, the CDR3 reads TGTGCCAGCTCAAGAGACACCCCACGGGGCACTGAAGCTTTCTTT.

This sequence joins TRBV4-3 and TRBJ1-5; D is ambiguous. V was cut by 4 bases and J by 5 bases, with 18 bases left in between. In germline, CDR1 is LGHNA, CDR2 YSLEER. The CDR3 totals 16 residues. CDR3 DNA: TGCGCCAGCAGCCTCAAGAATCCGGGGTTTCATCAGCCCCAGCATTTT. It yields the protein CASSLKNPGFHQPQHF.

The V gene is TRBV21-1, the J gene TRBJ1-3; TRBD1, as called in the table, went unchecked against the DNA. TRBV21-1 is given as a pseudogene. This CDR3 is 16 amino acids long. This CDR3 is CASSKGAECSGNTIYF. The CDR3 DNA reads as TGTGCCAGCAGCAAAGGGGCAGAGTGCTCTGGAAACACCATATATTTT.

V is TRBV19 and J is TRBJ2-7; 9 bases line up with TRBD1. The CDR3 covers 14 residues. The V gene's germline CDR1 is LNHDA and CDR2 SQIVND (reference sequence). With 5 bases clipped from V and 2 bases from J, the junction kept 4 bases outside the gene matches. The CDR3: CASSGRTGAYEQYF. The CDR3 DNA is TGTGCCAGTAGTGGACGGACAGGGGCCTACGAGCAGTACTTC.

The chain combines TRBV5-1 with TRBJ1-6; no clear D gene. This CDR3 is 13 amino acids long. Trimming took 0 bases from V and 9 from J, leaving 7 bases between them. Looked up from germline, CDR1 is SGHRS and CDR2 is YFSETQ. Here the CDR3 DNA reads TGCGCCAGCAGCTTGGGCCACGGTTCACCCCTCCACTTT. Translated: CASSLGHGSPLHF.

The chain recombines TRBV6-2 or TRBV6-3 with TRBJ2-2; D might be TRBD1 (6 bases). The germline CDR1 and CDR2 sequences are MNHEY and SVGEGT. The CDR3 runs to 18 residues. Trimming pared 0 bases from V and 1 base from J, leaving 15 bases between. In DNA, the CDR3 is TGTGCCAGCAGTTACTCGAAGGGGGTGGGGCAGAACACCGGGGAGCTGTTTTTT. Protein sequence: CASSYSKGVGQNTGELFF.

V is TRBV7-8 and J is TRBJ1-6; D is unclear. Germline CDR1 is SGHVS and CDR2 is FQNEAQ. The CDR3 length is 17 residues. V dropped 3 bases and J dropped 9 bases, with 21 bases sitting between them. CDR3 sequence: CASSFRREGHISSPLHF. For the CDR3, the DNA is TGTGCCAGCAGCTTTCGGCGAGAGGGCCATATAAGTTCACCCCTCCACTTT.

The gene calls are TRBV4-3 and TRBJ2-3; D unclear. This CDR3 comprises 13 residues. Trimming cost V 1 base and J 6 bases, with 8 bases left between them. From germline, CDR1 is LGHNA and CDR2 YSLEER. CDR3 nucleotides: TGCGCCAGCAGCCAAGCTCCTTTTGATACGCAGTATTTT. Residues: CASSQAPFDTQYF.

V is TRBV4-2 and J is TRBJ2-7, with TRBD2 matching over 13 bases. Germline CDR1 is LGHNA and CDR2 is YNFKEQ. Losses at the gene ends were 4 bases for V and 0 bases for J; bases not matched to a gene: 0. CDR3 length: 15 amino acids. The CDR3 sequence: CASSRTSGSSYEQYF. The CDR3 nucleotides read TGTGCCAGCAGCCGGACTAGCGGGAGCTCCTACGAGCAGTACTTC.

This clone was detected a few times. The chain is built from TRBV3-1 (or the pseudogene TRBV3-2) and TRBJ1-6; D may be TRBD1 (6 bases). V was clipped by 0 bases and J by 9 bases, with 12 bases between them. There are 15 residues in the CDR3. The germline gives CDR1 LGHDT, CDR2 YNNKEL (reference sequence). In nucleotides, the CDR3 is TGTGCCAGCAGCCAAGATTGGACAGTGGCTTCACCCCTCCACTTT. Translating it yields CASSQDWTVASPLHF.